Listed below are T cell receptor beta chains from one sample, sequenced in a study of blood T cell repertoires in COVID-19. The method was immunoSEQ multiplex PCR; TCRdb's version includes in-frame clones alone and lacks a portion of them. The data contain over 200,000 clones, roughly 90% of them singletons. Sequencing was performed on peripheral blood. These receptors were collected from a man aged 35-49 years with active or convalescent COVID-19. Both conserved end residues are part of each CDR3. Fields, in order: V gene, D gene, CDR3 length, J gene, clone size, CDR3 protein, CDR3 DNA. The D gene is left open where the match is weak. Clone size is stated in some rows and not others, as once, few, many or a class when expanded.

TRBV5-1,.,16,TRBJ2-3,.,CASSLRVFGDTDTQYF,TGCGCCAGCAGCTTGAGGGTCTTTGGGGACACCGATACGCAGTATTTT
TRBV3-1/TRBV3-2,.,13,TRBJ1-1,.,CASSEVPNTEAFF,TGTGCCAGCAGCGAGGTCCCGAACACTGAAGCTTTCTTT
TRBV11-2,TRBD2,15,TRBJ2-1,.,CATQPIAGAGGEQFF,TGTGCCACCCAACCAATAGCGGGAGCAGGTGGTGAGCAGTTCTTC
TRBV6-5,.,13,TRBJ2-7,.,CASSRVTSYEQYF,TGTGCCAGCAGCCGGGTTACATCCTACGAGCAGTACTTC
TRBV28,TRBD2,18,TRBJ2-7,.,CASSLAPLRTGRPYEQYF,TGTGCCAGCAGTTTAGCGCCACTGCGGACCGGGAGGCCCTACGAGCAGTACTTC
TRBV7-9,.,12,TRBJ2-3,.,CASRLDTDTQYF,TGTGCCAGCAGACTAGACACAGATACGCAGTATTTT
TRBV28,.,15,TRBJ1-5,.,CASSFSGGSNQPQHF,TGTGCCAGCAGTTTCTCGGGGGGCTCCAATCAGCCCCAGCATTTT
TRBV9,.,15,TRBJ2-5,once,CASSLGQVVSETQYF,TGTGCCAGCAGCCTTGGGCAGGTGGTTTCTGAGACCCAGTACTTC
TRBV11-1,.,14,TRBJ1-2,.,CASSFDAGGYGYTF,TGTGCCAGCAGCTTTGATGCGGGGGGCTATGGCTACACCTTC
TRBV5-6,TRBD1,15,TRBJ1-2,.,CASNTQGARDYGYTF,TGTGCCAGCAACACACAGGGGGCGCGGGACTATGGCTACACCTTC
TRBV4-2,TRBD2,17,TRBJ2-3,.,CASSAMGLAVMADTQYF,TGTGCCAGCAGCGCAATGGGACTAGCGGTGATGGCAGATACGCAGTATTTT
TRBV5-6,TRBD1,14,TRBJ1-6,.,CASSRQGWGSPLHF,TGTGCCAGCAGCCGACAGGGGTGGGGTTCACCCCTCCACTTT
TRBV28,TRBD1,15,TRBJ1-3,.,CASSSPTGPGNTIYF,TGTGCCAGCAGTTCACCGACAGGGCCTGGAAACACCATATATTTT
TRBV30,.,13,TRBJ2-3,many,CAWSVRLRDTQYF,TGTGCCTGGAGTGTACGTTTGCGGGATACGCAGTATTTT
TRBV6-1,TRBD1,15,TRBJ2-1,.,CASSEATGGQNEQFF,TGTGCCAGCAGTGAAGCTACAGGGGGGCAGAATGAGCAGTTCTTC
TRBV12-3/TRBV12-4,TRBD1,13,TRBJ2-7,few,CASRDRGGFEQYF,TGTGCCAGCAGAGACAGGGGGGGGTTCGAGCAGTACTTC
TRBV5-1,TRBD2,16,TRBJ2-3,once,CASSFLGRGGIDTQYF,TGCGCCAGCAGCTTCCTGGGGCGGGGGGGAATAGATACGCAGTATTTT
TRBV28,TRBD2,14,TRBJ2-3,.,CASRTGLAADTQYF,TGTGCCAGCAGAACCGGACTAGCAGCAGATACGCAGTATTTT
TRBV19,TRBD2,16,TRBJ2-5,.,CASSIIGSGDQETQYF,TGTGCCAGTAGTATCATTGGTAGCGGGGACCAAGAGACCCAGTACTTC
TRBV19,.,14,TRBJ1-5,once,CASTSLVGDQPQHF,TGTGCCAGTACCTCCCTGGTAGGAGATCAGCCCCAGCATTTT
TRBV28,.,14,TRBJ2-7,once,CASSLKLLTYEQYF,TGTGCCAGCAGTTTAAAGCTTCTCACCTACGAGCAGTACTTC
TRBV28,.,12,TRBJ1-2,.,CASKSQGYGYTF,TGTGCCAGCAAAAGCCAGGGTTATGGCTACACCTTC
TRBV5-8,.,15,TRBJ1-4,.,CASSLPGTTNEKLFF,TGTGCCAGCAGCCTGCCAGGGACAACTAATGAAAAACTGTTTTTT
TRBV18,TRBD1,18,TRBJ2-6,.,CASSPRETGSSGANVLTF,TGTGCCAGCTCACCACGGGAGACAGGGAGCTCTGGGGCCAACGTCCTGACTTTC
TRBV27,TRBD1,13,TRBJ2-7,.,CASSRQGTYEQYF,TGTGCCAGCAGTAGACAGGGGACCTACGAGCAGTACTTC
TRBV11-3,.,13,TRBJ2-7,.,CASSSGGSYEQYF,TGTGCCAGCAGCTCCGGGGGCTCCTACGAGCAGTACTTC
TRBV12-5,.,12,TRBJ1-2,.,CASGLEGYGYTF,TGTGCTAGTGGTTTGGAGGGGTATGGCTACACCTTC
TRBV9,.,15,TRBJ2-7,.,CASSVGVGEVNEQYF,TGTGCCAGCAGCGTAGGAGTGGGAGAAGTAAACGAGCAGTACTTC
TRBV3-1/TRBV3-2,.,13,TRBJ1-2,few,CASTDRSAYGYTF,TGTGCCAGCACCGACAGGTCCGCCTATGGCTACACCTTC
TRBV5-4,.,14,TRBJ1-2,.,CASTKRNSNYGYTF,TGTGCCAGCACCAAGAGGAATAGTAACTATGGCTACACCTTC
TRBV2,.,14,TRBJ2-7,.,CASSEVEGPNEQYF,TGTGCCAGCAGTGAGGTTGAGGGTCCCAACGAGCAGTACTTC
TRBV5-6,TRBD1,15,TRBJ1-1,once,CASSLGGTGGTEAFF,TGTGCCAGCAGCCTGGGAGGGACAGGGGGCACTGAAGCTTTCTTT
TRBV7-2,TRBD2,14,TRBJ2-1,.,CASSSPGLGNEQFF,TGTGCCAGCAGCTCCCCGGGACTAGGCAATGAGCAGTTCTTC
TRBV3-1/TRBV3-2,TRBD2,17,TRBJ2-6,.,CASSRSGGVSGANVLTF,TGTGCCAGCAGCCGTTCTGGGGGGGTCTCTGGGGCCAACGTCCTGACTTTC
TRBV5-5,.,14,TRBJ2-7,.,CASSLVGRGYEQYF,TGTGCCAGCAGCTTGGTAGGACGGGGCTACGAGCAGTACTTC
TRBV30,TRBD2,15,TRBJ2-7,.,CAWSEVAGGFYEQYF,TGTGCCTGGAGTGAAGTAGCGGGGGGGTTCTACGAGCAGTACTTC
TRBV11-2,TRBD1,14,TRBJ1-2,.,CASSLGGQGVGYTF,TGTGCCAGCAGCTTAGGGGGACAGGGCGTCGGCTACACCTTC
TRBV28,TRBD1,16,TRBJ2-2,.,CASSFWTGTRTGELFF,TGTGCCAGCAGTTTTTGGACAGGTACTCGCACCGGGGAGCTGTTTTTT
TRBV7-2,.,14,TRBJ1-2,.,CASTLTTLSYGYTF,TGTGCCAGCACCCTTACGACTTTGAGCTATGGCTACACCTTC
TRBV2,.,13,TRBJ1-2,.,CASIAQPIYGYTF,TGTGCCAGCATCGCACAGCCGATCTATGGCTACACCTTC
TRBV2,.,15,TRBJ1-5,.,CASTRLLNGNQPQHF,TGTGCCAGCACTAGACTTCTTAACGGGAATCAGCCCCAGCATTTT
TRBV7-9,TRBD2,19,TRBJ2-1,.,CASSFGTSGKLGPYNEQFF,TGTGCCAGCAGCTTCGGGACTAGCGGGAAACTGGGCCCCTACAATGAGCAGTTCTTC
TRBV7-9,.,12,TRBJ2-7,.,CAGTPGDGEQYF,TGTGCCGGGACCCCAGGGGATGGCGAGCAGTACTTC
TRBV9,.,15,TRBJ1-5,.,CASSEGDKYNQPQHF,TGTGCCAGCAGCGAAGGTGACAAGTACAATCAGCCCCAGCATTTT
TRBV21-1,.,15,TRBJ1-3,.,CASSGGTASGNTIYF,TGTGCCAGCAGCGGAGGGACGGCCTCTGGAAACACCATATATTTT
TRBV6-5,.,12,TRBJ2-7,.,CASSPSVYEQYF,TGTGCCAGCAGCCCCTCGGTTTACGAGCAGTACTTC
TRBV9,TRBD1,15,TRBJ2-5,.,CASSALDLGGETQYF,TGTGCCAGCAGCGCGCTGGACCTAGGGGGCGAGACCCAGTACTTC
TRBV28,.,14,TRBJ1-2,many,CASSLSGSPYGYTF,TGTGCCAGCAGTTTAAGCGGCAGCCCCTATGGCTACACCTTC